This is a list of T cell receptor beta chains from one sample in a study of PD-1 blockade in classical Hodgkin lymphoma. Here immunoSEQ multiplex PCR was the method, and the copy in TCRdb shows in-frame clones only, minus some. The data contain tens of thousands of clones, 70% to 90% of them seen just once; the ten biggest clones take up roughly 8.1%. The starting material was peripheral blood mononuclear cells (PBMCs), obtained before the fourth cycle of nivolumab. These receptors originate from a human donor with classical Hodgkin lymphoma. The CDR3 runs from the conserved cysteine through the conserved F or W. Fields, in order: CDR3 length, V gene, clone size, J gene, D gene, CDR3 protein, CDR3 DNA. A D gene is named only where the DNA matches it firmly. Some rows mark clone size as missing; the rest say once, few, many or name a class of expanded clone.

15,TRBV6-5,NA,TRBJ2-2,NA,CASSYGSGAVGELFF,TGTGCCAGCAGTTATGGATCAGGGGCCGTCGGGGAGCTGTTTTTT
16,TRBV27,NA,TRBJ2-2,NA,CASRRFLETNTGELFF,TGTGCCAGCAGACGCTTTCTGGAAACGAACACCGGGGAGCTGTTTTTT
15,TRBV7-2,NA,TRBJ2-2,NA,CASSFTGSGTGELFF,TGTGCCAGCAGCTTCACAGGGTCGGGCACCGGGGAGCTGTTTTTT
14,TRBV6-5,NA,TRBJ2-3,TRBD2,CASSYRGVTDTQYF,TGTGCCAGCAGTTATCGGGGGGTTACAGATACGCAGTATTTT
17,TRBV18,NA,TRBJ2-7,NA,CASSPLDSSSVNYEQYF,TGTGCCAGCTCACCGCTTGACAGTTCCAGTGTGAACTACGAGCAGTACTTC
15,TRBV2,NA,TRBJ1-5,NA,CASSESAGRNQPQHF,TGTGCCAGCAGTGAATCGGCAGGGAGGAATCAGCCCCAGCATTTT
13,TRBV28,NA,TRBJ1-1,NA,CASSFPTLPEAFF,TGTGCCAGCAGTTTCCCCACCTTACCTGAAGCTTTCTTT
14,TRBV5-1,NA,TRBJ1-2,TRBD1,CASSLGQGPYGYTF,TGCGCCAGCAGCTTGGGACAGGGGCCATATGGCTACACCTTC
15,TRBV7-2,NA,TRBJ2-2,NA,CASSLKGLGTGELFF,TGTGCCAGCAGCTTAAAGGGGTTGGGCACCGGGGAGCTGTTTTTT
15,TRBV6-1,NA,TRBJ1-2,NA,CASSVGPRGGHGYTF,TGTGCCAGCAGTGTGGGGCCCCGGGGGGGGCATGGCTACACCTTC
16,TRBV5-1,NA,TRBJ2-1,TRBD2,CASTRLAGMSYNEQFF,TGCGCCAGCACGAGACTAGCGGGGATGTCCTACAATGAGCAGTTCTTC
14,TRBV11-2,once,TRBJ1-2,NA,CASRSIRGRGGYTF,TGTGCCAGCAGATCTATAAGGGGCCGGGGGGGCTACACCTTC
15,TRBV9,NA,TRBJ1-2,NA,CASSVQGSHKDGYTF,TGTGCCAGCAGCGTCCAAGGCAGCCATAAAGATGGCTACACCTTC
15,TRBV7-9,NA,TRBJ2-1,TRBD2,CASSLLAGGPYEQFF,TGTGCCAGCAGTCTACTAGCGGGGGGGCCTTATGAGCAGTTCTTC
17,TRBV5-4,NA,TRBJ1-6,TRBD1,CASSLEPRGSFNSPLHF,TGTGCCAGCAGCTTGGAACCCAGGGGGTCCTTTAATTCACCCCTCCACTTT
14,TRBV7-9,NA,TRBJ2-7,TRBD1,CASSDRGQVYEQYF,TGTGCCAGCAGCGACAGGGGGCAGGTATACGAGCAGTACTTC
14,TRBV4-1,NA,TRBJ1-6,NA,CASSQGGGRSPLHF,TGCGCCAGCAGCCAAGGGGGGGGGCGGTCACCCCTCCACTTT
16,TRBV7-9,once,TRBJ1-5,TRBD1,CASSSAGTGAQGPQHF,TGTGCCAGCAGCTCAGCCGGGACAGGGGCTCAAGGGCCCCAGCATTTT
14,TRBV10-3,few,TRBJ2-2,NA,CAISESVYPGELFF,TGTGCCATCAGTGAGTCCGTTTACCCCGGGGAGCTGTTTTTT
13,TRBV7-8,NA,TRBJ2-1,NA,CASSLVEGLMQFF,TGTGCCAGCAGCTTAGTAGAGGGCCTGATGCAGTTCTTC
16,TRBV5-6,NA,TRBJ1-1,TRBD1,CASSLWRGQGGTEAFF,TGTGCCAGCAGCTTGTGGAGAGGACAGGGCGGGACTGAAGCTTTCTTT
13,TRBV28,NA,TRBJ2-3,NA,CASSWVSTDTQYF,TGTGCCAGCAGTTGGGTTAGCACAGATACGCAGTATTTT
15,TRBV5-1,NA,TRBJ1-4,NA,CASSLEGSANEKLFF,TGCGCCAGCAGCTTGGAGGGGTCTGCTAATGAAAAACTGTTTTTT
17,TRBV7-2,once,TRBJ2-1,NA,CASSPGGGLYYYNEQFF,TGTGCCAGCAGCCCGGGTGGGGGCCTCTACTATTACAATGAGCAGTTCTTC
18,TRBV10-1,NA,TRBJ2-5,TRBD1,CASSESIGTGGEGETQYF,TGCGCCAGCAGTGAGTCGATTGGGACAGGGGGCGAAGGAGAGACCCAGTACTTC
12,TRBV5-1,NA,TRBJ2-1,NA,CASSTQGNEQFF,TGCGCCAGCAGCACACAGGGTAATGAGCAGTTCTTC
16,TRBV9,NA,TRBJ2-7,TRBD2,CASSESTSGGAYEQYF,TGTGCCAGCAGCGAGTCCACTAGCGGGGGGGCCTACGAGCAGTACTTC
15,TRBV5-4,NA,TRBJ1-1,TRBD1,CASSTGENLYTEAFF,TGTGCCAGCAGTACAGGGGAGAATTTGTATACTGAAGCTTTCTTT